One and the same sample provided the 7 T cell receptor beta chains below, sequenced in a study of cytotoxic CD8 clonotypes in ibrutinib-treated CLL. Clones were sequenced by immunoSEQ multiplex PCR, and TCRdb holds only the in-frame ones, with some missing. Among some 150,000 clones, approximately 80% were seen once, and the ten largest hold approximately 30%. Sequencing was performed on PBMCs, taken after 12 months of ibrutinib treatment. The receptors derive from a human donor with chronic lymphocytic leukemia.

The chain combines TRBV18 with TRBJ1-6; 8 bases fit TRBD1. This CDR3 has 17 residues. J gave up 0 bases and V 5 bases, and 6 bases lay outside the gene matches. CDR1 KGHSH and CDR2 LQKENI come from the germline V gene. The CDR3 sequence: CASSSTGGSSYNSPLHF. The CDR3 nucleotides read TGTGCCAGCTCATCTACAGGGGGAAGCTCCTATAATTCACCCCTCCACTTT. The full variable domain, with the rest looked up from reference TRBV18 and TRBJ1-6, is NAGVMQNPRHLVRRRGQEARLRCSPMKGHSHVYWYRQLPEEGLKFMVYLQKENIIDESGMPKERFSAEFPKEGPSILRIQQVVRGDSAAYFCASSSTGGSSYNSPLHFGNGTRLTVT.

The chain couples TRBV4-1 to TRBJ2-7, with 9 bases aligning to TRBD2. The CDR3 runs to 15 residues. The germline gives CDR1 MGHRA, CDR2 YSYEKL. Unmatched junction bases numbered 4, after V lost 3 bases and J lost 1 base. The CDR3 DNA reads as TGCGCCAGCAGCCAGTTGACTAGCGGATCCTACGAGCAGTACTTC. Its protein product is CASSQLTSGSYEQYF.

This clone was counted only a few times. CDR3 loop: CASSFLDTQYF. The CDR3 DNA reads as TGTGCCAGCAGTTTCTTGGATACGCAGTATTTT. The V and J genes are TRBV27 and TRBJ2-3; D is uncertain. This CDR3 has 11 residues. The V gene's germline CDR1 is MNHEY and CDR2 SMNVEV (reference sequence). V was clipped by 3 bases and J by 6 bases, with 4 bases between them.

The rearrangement joins TRBV18 to TRBJ2-1, with 7 nucleotides matching TRBD1. This CDR3 comprises 15 residues. Germline V lookup: CDR1 KGHSH, CDR2 LQKENI. V gave up 2 bases and J gave up 10 bases; unmatched junction bases: 11. The CDR3 loop is CASSPRGQGRGEQFF. CDR3 DNA sequence: TGTGCCAGCTCACCAAGGGGGCAGGGGAGAGGAGAGCAGTTCTTC. Using reference TRBV18 and TRBJ2-1 for the parts outside the CDR3, the full variable domain is NAGVMQNPRHLVRRRGQEARLRCSPMKGHSHVYWYRQLPEEGLKFMVYLQKENIIDESGMPKERFSAEFPKEGPSILRIQQVVRGDSAAYFCASSPRGQGRGEQFFGPGTRLTVL.

The chain is built from TRBV7-3 and TRBJ2-1, with 9 bases that match TRBD1. The germline V gene encodes CDR1 SGHTA and CDR2 FQGTGA. CDR3 length equals 17 residues. V lost 5 bases and J lost 5; bases outside the gene matches: 13. CDR3 in amino acids: CASSPHGGGQGDNEQFF. The CDR3 coding sequence is TGTGCCAGCAGCCCGCACGGAGGGGGACAGGGAGACAATGAGCAGTTCTTC.

V usage is TRBV27 and J usage is TRBJ2-4; D is unclear. The V end lost 5 bases, the J end lost 7 bases, and 12 bases lay between the germline ends. Germline CDR1 reads MNHEY; CDR2 reads SMNVEV (reference sequence). The CDR3 length is 13 residues. As DNA, the CDR3 is TGTGCCAGCAGTCCTTCGACCGTCAACATTCAGTACTTC. Translated: CASSPSTVNIQYF.

This clone turned up a few times. The chain uses TRBV2 and TRBJ1-2, with 8 bases identical to TRBD1. After removal of 6 bases from V and 11 bases from J, the junction contained 8 bases not matched to a gene. This CDR3 is 12 amino acids long. Per germline, CDR1 SNHLY and CDR2 FYNNEI. The CDR3 protein is CASRTGQGAYTF. The CDR3 DNA is TGTGCCAGCAGGACGGGTCAGGGGGCGTACACCTTC. Looking up the rest from reference TRBV2 and TRBJ1-2 gives the full variable domain: EPEVTQTPSHQVTQMGQEVILRCVPISNHLYFYWYRQILGQKVEFLVSFYNNEISEKSEIFDDQFSVERPDGSNFTLKIRSTKLEDSAMYFCASRTGQGAYTFGSGTRLTVV.